This TCR beta chain emerged from a study of blood T cell repertoires in COVID-19. On the study more broadly: Italy, Spain and the United States were the sources of the convalescent and acute COVID-19 samples. T cells, B-cell-depleted T cells, or PBMCs provided the cDNA or gDNA that served as material.

Authors' data handling: Using reference gene primer amplification, nucleated cell counts were estimated. The table came from immunoSEQ multiplex PCR; TCRdb's copy has only in-frame clones and leaves some out. V, J and clone size are taken as reported in that table, and D and trimming were inferred from the DNA itself. The table has around 150,000 clones, around four fifths seen once; the top ten hold approximately 10%. The junction had 15 bases not matched to a gene; V was cut back by 5 bases and J by 7 bases. The CDR3 spans 16 residues. The germline V gene encodes CDR1 SGHNT and CDR2 YENEEA. Sequenced material: peripheral blood. The chain combines TRBV11-3 with TRBJ2-7, with 9 positions matching TRBD1. The receptor was derived from a man aged 60 to 69 who had recovered from COVID-19. Written as DNA, the CDR3 is TGTGCCAGCAGCCGGCGGGCACAGGGGGCTTTGGAAGAGCAGTACTTC. It yields the protein CASSRRAQGALEEQYF.